The source of this T cell receptor (beta chain) is a study of blood T cell repertoires in COVID-19. Clones were read by immunoSEQ multiplex PCR, and TCRdb kept only the in-frame ones, dropping some. The table includes approximately 140,000 clones, around 80% detected once. The CDR3 is 15 residues long. The germline V gene encodes CDR1 MNHEY and CDR2 SVGAGI. V was clipped by 7 bases and J by 3 bases; unmatched bases: 3. This clone was observed a handful of times. The source material was PBMCs or T cells enriched from blood (not recorded which). V usage is TRBV6-5 and J usage is TRBJ2-3; 14 bases are a match to TRBD2. This TCR came from a man between 40 and 49 years old with acute COVID-19. CDR3 nucleotide sequence: TGTGCCAGCATCTGGACTAGCGGGAGGACAGATACGCAGTATTTT. It is translated as CASIWTSGRTDTQYF.